This T cell receptor (beta chain) is from a study of T-cell reconstitution after alpha-beta-depleted transplantation in children. This clonotype was seen many times. No antigen is known for it. A TCRbeta library incorporating unique molecular identifiers was prepared. MiXCR, applied by TCRdb to the PCR reads, yields one record per CDR3 protein. Altogether under 85,000 distinct CDR3 sequences are present, approximately 18% being singletons, with the ten largest covering approximately 55%. The CDR3 is 14 residues long. Germline V lookup: CDR1 SGHRS, CDR2 YFSETQ. V shed 4 bases and J shed 8 bases, with 18 bases lying between them. Study-level points and caveats: Reportedly, roughly two months post-transplant, alpha-beta T cells arose from several hundred expanded graft clones. The high TCRbeta diversity at day 60 in some patients came from surviving recipient T cells and thymic progenitors. T cells produced anew were the main source of T-cell counts and diversity one year after transplant.

The chain uses TRBV5-1 and TRBJ1-1; a possible D gene is TRBD1 (5 bases). Specimen: PBMCs, mostly from graft donor cells, collected 360 days after TCRalphabeta/CD19-depleted stem cell transplant. The clonotype originates from a male patient aged 2-15 years who had a stem cell transplant for acute lymphoblastic leukemia, so the T cells may come from the graft donor. The CDR3 protein is CASSREGQNREAFF. CDR3 DNA: TGCGCCAGCAGCCGAGAAGGGCAGAACAGGGAAGCTTTCTTT.